This record concerns one TCR beta chain sequence. Its antigen remains unidentified. The data are from a study of blood T cells in healthy people across ages. Study-level findings and limits: Age showed a roughly linear inverse relationship with TCR beta diversity per million T cells.

Every donor provided roughly 10 milliliters of peripheral blood. With a J-beta primer mix and a sample-barcoded 5' primer, a second PCR ran about 7 to 12 cycles. Using its own MiXCR run on the 5' RACE reads, TCRdb lists one record per CDR3 protein. The sample consists of around 870,000 distinct CDR3 sequences, less than 35% of them appearing once. Germline CDR1 SGHKS, CDR2 YYEKEE (reference sequence). The CDR3 is 16 amino acids. Trimming took off 0 bases at V and 0 bases at J, with 13 bases between the two ends. This TCR was recovered from an elderly woman in good health. The chain employs TRBV5-5 and TRBJ2-7; D may be TRBD1 (6 bases). The specimen sequenced was blood. Here the CDR3 reads CASSLAGQGISYEQYF. The CDR3 DNA reads as TGTGCCAGCAGCTTGGCAGGGCAGGGGATCTCCTACGAGCAGTACTTC.